The 10 T cell receptor beta chains given below trace back to one sample, sequenced in a study of long-term antiretroviral therapy in people with HIV. Sequencing relied on immunoSEQ assay v3.0, run at survey level. Libraries were prepared by immunoSEQ multiplex PCR; TCRdb keeps only in-frame clonotypes and omits some of them. This table has about 25,000 clones, 70% to 85% appearing once. Sample: unsorted PBMCs, taken 4.4 years after starting antiretroviral therapy. Every receptor here comes from a man aged 25 to 40 with HIV.

The rearrangement uses TRBV27 and TRBJ1-5, with 7 positions matching TRBD1. CDR1 and CDR2 from the germline V gene are MNHEY and SMNVEV (reference sequence). CDR3 length: 15 residues. The V segment lost 6 bases and the J segment 5 bases; nucleotides outside the gene matches: 10. CDR3 residues: CASRWTGRGYQPQHF. CDR3 nucleotides: TGTGCCAGCAGGTGGACAGGTCGAGGGTATCAGCCCCAGCATTTT.

This clone was recorded once. The chain combines TRBV4-3 with TRBJ2-2, with a weak D call TRBD2 (6 bases). The V end lost 0 bases, the J end lost 4 bases, and 9 bases lay between the germline ends. The CDR3 extends over 15 amino acids. CDR1 and CDR2 (germline): LGHNA, YSLEER. The CDR3 nucleotides are TGCGCCAGCAGCCAAGACGGGAGAGGCACCGGGGAGCTGTTTTTT. It specifies CASSQDGRGTGELFF.

The V gene is TRBV6-5, the J gene TRBJ2-7; TRBD2 might be the D (6 bases). With 4 bases removed from V and 4 bases from J, the gap between germline ends came to 14 bases. Germline V lookup: CDR1 MNHEY, CDR2 SVGAGI. CDR3 length: 14 amino acids. This chain's CDR3 is CASSSLDGGYEQYF. In DNA form, the CDR3 reads TGTGCCAGCAGTTCACTCGACGGGGGATACGAGCAGTACTTC.

The rearrangement uses TRBV23-1 and TRBJ1-6; D is undetermined. TRBV23-1 is an ORF, and what it does is uncertain. The CDR3 is 12 residues long. With 3 bases removed from V and 6 bases from J, the gap between germline ends came to 3 bases. For the CDR3, the DNA is TGCGCCAGCAGTCATCGTAATTCACCCCTCCACTTT. Its protein is CASSHRNSPLHF.

The J gene is TRBJ1-6, the V gene TRBV5-1; 10 bases are a match to TRBD1. The CDR3 consists of 16 residues. Germline V lookup: CDR1 SGHRS, CDR2 YFSETQ. The V and J ends lost 3 bases and 10 bases, in that order; junction bases with no gene match: 10. The CDR3 nucleotides are TGCGCCAGCAGCTATACCGGGACAGGGGAATCCTCACCCCTCCACTTT. It encodes CASSYTGTGESSPLHF.

This chain connects TRBV25-1 to TRBJ2-5; D might be TRBD1 (5 bases). CDR3 size: 14 residues. The V and J ends lost 0 bases and 5 bases respectively, with 10 bases between them. The germline gives CDR1 MGHDK, CDR2 SYGVNS. CDR3 in amino acids: CASSEYVAGETQYF. In nucleotides, the CDR3 is TGTGCCAGCAGTGAATATGTAGCAGGGGAGACCCAGTACTTC.

This clone turned up a few times. The rearrangement links TRBV19 to TRBJ1-1; D gene unclear. Per germline, CDR1 LNHDA and CDR2 SQIVND (reference sequence). The length of the CDR3 is 12 residues. The V gene lost 5 bases and the J gene lost 4 bases, with 8 bases spanning the gap. The CDR3 nucleotides read TGTGCCAGTAGTCATAAGGGCACTGAAGCTTTCTTT. Encoded protein: CASSHKGTEAFF.

The chain joins TRBV5-1 to TRBJ2-5, with 8 bases lining up with TRBD2. CDR1 and CDR2 (germline): SGHRS, YFSETQ. This CDR3 is 14 amino acids long. V lost 0 bases, J lost 3 bases, and 1 base stayed unmatched. The CDR3 DNA follows: TGCGCCAGCAGCTTGGGAGCGGGGGAAGAGACCCAGTACTTC. This codes for CASSLGAGEETQYF.

The chain combines TRBV13 with TRBJ2-5; TRBD1 aligns across 10 bases. The CDR3 spans 16 residues. Germline CDR1 reads PRHDT; CDR2 reads FYEKMQ (reference sequence). J gave up 5 bases and V 4 bases, and 10 bases lay outside the gene matches. The CDR3 loop is CASSSSDRGRRETQYF. CDR3 DNA: TGTGCCAGCAGCTCCTCCGACAGGGGGCGTCGGGAGACCCAGTACTTC.

The genes are TRBV2 and TRBJ1-1, with 8 bases matching TRBD1. V shed 7 bases and J 0 bases; nucleotides not matched to a gene: 4. The CDR3 totals 14 residues. CDR1 and CDR2 from the germline V gene are SNHLY and FYNNEI. The CDR3, as DNA: TGTGCCAGCAAGGACAGGGCCATGAACACTGAAGCTTTCTTT. Its translation: CASKDRAMNTEAFF.